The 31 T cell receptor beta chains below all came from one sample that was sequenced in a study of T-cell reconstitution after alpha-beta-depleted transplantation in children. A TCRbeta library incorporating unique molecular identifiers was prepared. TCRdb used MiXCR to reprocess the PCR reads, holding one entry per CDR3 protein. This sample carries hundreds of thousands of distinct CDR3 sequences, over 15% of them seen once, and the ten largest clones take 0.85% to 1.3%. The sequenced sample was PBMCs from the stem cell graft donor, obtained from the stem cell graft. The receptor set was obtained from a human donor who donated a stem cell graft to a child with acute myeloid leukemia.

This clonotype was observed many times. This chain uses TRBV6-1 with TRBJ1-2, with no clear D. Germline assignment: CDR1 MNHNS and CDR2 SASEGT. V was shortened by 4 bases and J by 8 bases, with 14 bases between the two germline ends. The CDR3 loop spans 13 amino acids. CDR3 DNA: TGTGCCAGCAGTGGAGACCCGCTTTTGGGCTACACCTTC. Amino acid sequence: CASSGDPLLGYTF.

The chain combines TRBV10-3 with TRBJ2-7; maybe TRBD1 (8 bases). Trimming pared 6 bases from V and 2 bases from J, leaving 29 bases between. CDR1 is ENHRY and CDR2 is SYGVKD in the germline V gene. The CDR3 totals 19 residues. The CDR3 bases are TGTGCCATCAGCCCCGCCCTAGGACAGGGAGGGGGTTATACCTACGAGCAGTACTTC. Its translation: CAISPALGQGGGYTYEQYF.

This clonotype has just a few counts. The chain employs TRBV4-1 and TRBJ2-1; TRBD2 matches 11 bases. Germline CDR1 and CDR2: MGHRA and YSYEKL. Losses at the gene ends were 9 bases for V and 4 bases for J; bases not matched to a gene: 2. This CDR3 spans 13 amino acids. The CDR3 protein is CASGTSGYNEQFF. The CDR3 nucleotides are TGCGCCAGTGGGACTAGCGGATACAATGAGCAGTTCTTC.

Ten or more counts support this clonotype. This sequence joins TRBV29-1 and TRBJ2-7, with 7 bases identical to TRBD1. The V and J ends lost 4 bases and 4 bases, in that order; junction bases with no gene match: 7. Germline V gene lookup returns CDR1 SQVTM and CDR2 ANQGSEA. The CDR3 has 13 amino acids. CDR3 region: CSVARDREYEQYF. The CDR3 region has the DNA TGCAGCGTTGCACGCGACAGGGAATACGAGCAGTACTTC.

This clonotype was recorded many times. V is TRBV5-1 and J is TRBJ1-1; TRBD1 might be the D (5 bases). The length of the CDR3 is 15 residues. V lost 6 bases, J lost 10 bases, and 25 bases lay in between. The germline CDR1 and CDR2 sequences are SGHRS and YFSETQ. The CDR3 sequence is CASNLGRARREIAFF. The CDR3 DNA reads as TGCGCCAGCAACCTGGGGCGTGCTCGGCGGGAGATAGCTTTCTTT.

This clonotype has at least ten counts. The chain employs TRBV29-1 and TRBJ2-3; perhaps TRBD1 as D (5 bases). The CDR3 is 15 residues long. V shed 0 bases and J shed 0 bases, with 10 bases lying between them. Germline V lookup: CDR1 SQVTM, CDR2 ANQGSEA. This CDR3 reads CSVEDGAQSTDTQYF. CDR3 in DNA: TGCAGCGTTGAAGATGGGGCACAGAGCACAGATACGCAGTATTTT.

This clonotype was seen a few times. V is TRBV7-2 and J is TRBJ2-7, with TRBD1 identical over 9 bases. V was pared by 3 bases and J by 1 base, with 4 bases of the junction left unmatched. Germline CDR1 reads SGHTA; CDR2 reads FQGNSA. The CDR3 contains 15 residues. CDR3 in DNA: TGTGCCAGCAGCTTTACAGGGGGCGAGTCCTACGAGCAGTACTTC. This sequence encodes CASSFTGGESYEQYF.

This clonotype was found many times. CDR3 amino acids: CASSSHRDTEAFF. For the CDR3, the DNA is TGTGCCAGCAGTTCCCACAGGGACACTGAAGCTTTCTTT. The chain combines TRBV25-1 with TRBJ1-1; possibly TRBD1 for D (6 bases). The CDR3 is 13 residues long. Germline values: CDR1 MGHDK, CDR2 SYGVNS. Trimming left V 5 bases short and J 3 bases short, with 10 bases between.

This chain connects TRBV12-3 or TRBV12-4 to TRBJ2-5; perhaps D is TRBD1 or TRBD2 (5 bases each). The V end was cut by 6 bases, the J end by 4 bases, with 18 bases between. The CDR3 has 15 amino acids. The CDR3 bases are TGTGCCAGCAGCAAACCCGGGCGAGGGGTAGAGACCCAGTACTTC. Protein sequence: CASSKPGRGVETQYF.

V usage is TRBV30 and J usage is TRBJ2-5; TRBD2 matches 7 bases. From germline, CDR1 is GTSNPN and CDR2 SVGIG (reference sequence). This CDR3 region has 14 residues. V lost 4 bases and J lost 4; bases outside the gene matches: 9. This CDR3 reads CAWTRRGSVETQYF. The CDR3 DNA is TGTGCCTGGACCCGGCGGGGGTCTGTAGAGACCCAGTACTTC.

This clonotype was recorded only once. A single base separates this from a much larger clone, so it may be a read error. Written as DNA, the CDR3 is TGCAGCGCCTCGGACAGGGTGGATACTGAAGCTTTCTTT. Its protein product is CSASDRVDTEAFF. The chain has TRBV29-1 and TRBJ1-1, with 8 positions matching TRBD1. Germline loops: CDR1 SQVTM, CDR2 ANQGSEA. The trim removed 7 bases at V and 5 bases at J, leaving 9 bases unmatched. The CDR3 is made up of 13 amino acids.

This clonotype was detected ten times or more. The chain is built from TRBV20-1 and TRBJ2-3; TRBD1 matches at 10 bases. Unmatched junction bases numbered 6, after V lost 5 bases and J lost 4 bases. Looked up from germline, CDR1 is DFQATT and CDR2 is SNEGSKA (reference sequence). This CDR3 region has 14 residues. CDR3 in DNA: TGCAGTGCTTTCGGGACAGGGGACGCAGATACGCAGTATTTT. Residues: CSAFGTGDADTQYF.

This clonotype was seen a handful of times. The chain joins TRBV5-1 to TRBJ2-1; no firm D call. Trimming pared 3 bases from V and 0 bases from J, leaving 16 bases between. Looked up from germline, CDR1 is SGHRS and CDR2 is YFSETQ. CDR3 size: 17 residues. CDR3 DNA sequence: TGCGCCAGCAGCTCGGCGGTCCAGGCCAGCTCCTACAATGAGCAGTTCTTC. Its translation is CASSSAVQASSYNEQFF.

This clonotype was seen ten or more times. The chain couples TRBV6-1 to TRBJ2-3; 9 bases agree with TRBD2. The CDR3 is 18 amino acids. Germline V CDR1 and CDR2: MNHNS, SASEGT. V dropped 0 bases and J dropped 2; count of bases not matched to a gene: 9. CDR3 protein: CASSEALASGDPTDTQYF. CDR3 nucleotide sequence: TGTGCCAGCAGTGAAGCGTTGGCTAGCGGGGACCCCACAGATACGCAGTATTTT.

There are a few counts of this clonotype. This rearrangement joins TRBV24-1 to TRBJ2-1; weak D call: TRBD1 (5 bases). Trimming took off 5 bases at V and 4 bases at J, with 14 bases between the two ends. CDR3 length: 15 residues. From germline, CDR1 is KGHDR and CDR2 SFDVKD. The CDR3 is CATSVDSVGYNEQFF. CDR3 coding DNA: TGTGCCACCAGTGTTGACAGCGTTGGTTACAATGAGCAGTTCTTC.

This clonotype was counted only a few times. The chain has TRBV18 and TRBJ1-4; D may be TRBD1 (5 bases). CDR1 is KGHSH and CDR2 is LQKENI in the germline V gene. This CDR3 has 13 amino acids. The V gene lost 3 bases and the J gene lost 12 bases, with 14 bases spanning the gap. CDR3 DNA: TGTGCCAGCTCACCTTCCAGGGCGGGGGAACTGTTTTTT. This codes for CASSPSRAGELFF.

The DNA of the CDR3 is TGTGCCAGCAGTGAAGCGGGGGGGCCTGAGGAGACCCAGTACTTC. Its translation: CASSEAGGPEETQYF. The chain joins TRBV25-1 to TRBJ2-5; 9 bases align to TRBD2. V was clipped by 2 bases and J by 5 bases; unmatched bases: 6. The V gene's germline CDR1 is MGHDK and CDR2 SYGVNS. This CDR3 has 15 residues.

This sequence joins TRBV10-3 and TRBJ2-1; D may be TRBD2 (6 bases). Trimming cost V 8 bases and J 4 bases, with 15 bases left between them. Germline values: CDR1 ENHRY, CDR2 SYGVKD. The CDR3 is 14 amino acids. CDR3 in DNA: TGTGCCATCGGGGGATCGGGGGAATACAATGAGCAGTTCTTC. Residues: CAIGGSGEYNEQFF.

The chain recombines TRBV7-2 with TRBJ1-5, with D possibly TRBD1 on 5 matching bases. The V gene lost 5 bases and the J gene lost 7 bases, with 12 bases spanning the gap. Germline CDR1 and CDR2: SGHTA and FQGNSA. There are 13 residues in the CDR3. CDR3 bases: TGTGCCAGCAGCGAAATGTGGGGCCAGCCCCAGCATTTT. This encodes CASSEMWGQPQHF.

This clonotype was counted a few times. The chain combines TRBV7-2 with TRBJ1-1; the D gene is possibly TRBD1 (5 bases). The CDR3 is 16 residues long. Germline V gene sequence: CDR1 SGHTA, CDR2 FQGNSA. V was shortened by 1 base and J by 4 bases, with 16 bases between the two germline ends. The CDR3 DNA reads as TGTGCCAGCAGCTTAGGTACAGGCAGGGTAGGCACTGAAGCTTTCTTT. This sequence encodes CASSLGTGRVGTEAFF.

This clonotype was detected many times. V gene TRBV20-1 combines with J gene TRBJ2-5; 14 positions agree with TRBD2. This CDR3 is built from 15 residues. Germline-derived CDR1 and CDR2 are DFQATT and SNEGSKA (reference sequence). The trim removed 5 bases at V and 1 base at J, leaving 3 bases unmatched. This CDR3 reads CSARTSGGIQETQYF. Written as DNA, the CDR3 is TGCAGTGCTCGGACTAGCGGGGGGATCCAAGAGACCCAGTACTTC.

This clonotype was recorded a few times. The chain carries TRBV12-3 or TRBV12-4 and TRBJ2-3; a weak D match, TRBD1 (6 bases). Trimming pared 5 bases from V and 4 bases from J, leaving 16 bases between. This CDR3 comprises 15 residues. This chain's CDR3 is CASSETGSGPDTQYF. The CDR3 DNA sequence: TGTGCCAGCAGTGAAACAGGGTCTGGGCCAGATACGCAGTATTTT.

The CDR3 sequence: CAISVGEELFF. As DNA, the CDR3 is TGTGCCATCAGCGTCGGTGAGGAGCTGTTTTTT. The chain joins TRBV10-3 to TRBJ2-2, with D hard to call. Germline V CDR1 and CDR2: ENHRY, SYGVKD. This CDR3 is 11 amino acids long. The ends were cut back, 6 bases at V and 10 bases at J, with 9 bases in the middle.

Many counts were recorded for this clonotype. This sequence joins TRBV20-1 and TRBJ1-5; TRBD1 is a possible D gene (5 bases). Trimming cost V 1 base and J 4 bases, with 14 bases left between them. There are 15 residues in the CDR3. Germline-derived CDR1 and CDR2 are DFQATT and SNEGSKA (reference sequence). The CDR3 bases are TGCAGTGCTAGAGCTCCACGCAGGGTAAATCAGCCCCAGCATTTT. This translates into CSARAPRRVNQPQHF.

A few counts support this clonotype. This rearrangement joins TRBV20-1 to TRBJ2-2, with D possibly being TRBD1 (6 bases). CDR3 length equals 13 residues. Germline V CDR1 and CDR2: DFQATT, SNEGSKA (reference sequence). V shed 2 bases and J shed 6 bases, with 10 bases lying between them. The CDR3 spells CSARPQGAGELFF. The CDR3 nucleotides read TGCAGTGCTAGACCACAGGGAGCCGGGGAGCTGTTTTTT.

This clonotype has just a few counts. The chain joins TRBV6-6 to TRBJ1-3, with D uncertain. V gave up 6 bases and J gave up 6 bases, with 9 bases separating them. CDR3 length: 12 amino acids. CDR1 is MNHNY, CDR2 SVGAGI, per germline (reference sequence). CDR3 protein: CASRLGENTIYF. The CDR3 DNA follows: TGTGCCAGCAGATTGGGCGAAAACACCATATATTTT.

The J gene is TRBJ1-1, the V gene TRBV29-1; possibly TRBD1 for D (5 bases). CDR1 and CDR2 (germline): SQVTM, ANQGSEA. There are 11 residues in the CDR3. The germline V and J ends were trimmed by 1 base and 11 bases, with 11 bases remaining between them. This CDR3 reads CSVEVRTKAFF. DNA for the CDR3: TGCAGCGTTGAAGTTAGGACAAAGGCTTTCTTT.

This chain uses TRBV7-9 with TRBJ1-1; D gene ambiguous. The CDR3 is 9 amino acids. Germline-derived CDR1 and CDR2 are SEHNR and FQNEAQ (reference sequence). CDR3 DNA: TGTGCTTTCGAGGGTGAAGCTTTCTTT. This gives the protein CAFEGEAFF.

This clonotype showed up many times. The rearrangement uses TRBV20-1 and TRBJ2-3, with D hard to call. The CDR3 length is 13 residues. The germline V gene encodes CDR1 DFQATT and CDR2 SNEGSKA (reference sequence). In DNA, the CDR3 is TGCAGCGTTTCCGGACGGTCCACAGATACGCAGTATTTT. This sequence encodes CSVSGRSTDTQYF.

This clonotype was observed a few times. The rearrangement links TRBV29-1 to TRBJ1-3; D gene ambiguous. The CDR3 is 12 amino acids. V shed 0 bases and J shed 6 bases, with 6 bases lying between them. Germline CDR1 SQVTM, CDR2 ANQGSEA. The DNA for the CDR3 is TGCAGCGTTGAAGACAGCGAAAACACCATATATTTT. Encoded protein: CSVEDSENTIYF.

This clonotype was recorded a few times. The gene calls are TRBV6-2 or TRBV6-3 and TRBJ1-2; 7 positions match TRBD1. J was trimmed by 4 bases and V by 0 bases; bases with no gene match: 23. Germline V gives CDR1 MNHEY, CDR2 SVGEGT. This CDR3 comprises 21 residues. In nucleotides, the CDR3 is TGTGCCAGCAGTTACTCTTTCCCCCCCCACTCCCGGGACAGAGGGTCCTATGGCTACACCTTC. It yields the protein CASSYSFPPHSRDRGSYGYTF.